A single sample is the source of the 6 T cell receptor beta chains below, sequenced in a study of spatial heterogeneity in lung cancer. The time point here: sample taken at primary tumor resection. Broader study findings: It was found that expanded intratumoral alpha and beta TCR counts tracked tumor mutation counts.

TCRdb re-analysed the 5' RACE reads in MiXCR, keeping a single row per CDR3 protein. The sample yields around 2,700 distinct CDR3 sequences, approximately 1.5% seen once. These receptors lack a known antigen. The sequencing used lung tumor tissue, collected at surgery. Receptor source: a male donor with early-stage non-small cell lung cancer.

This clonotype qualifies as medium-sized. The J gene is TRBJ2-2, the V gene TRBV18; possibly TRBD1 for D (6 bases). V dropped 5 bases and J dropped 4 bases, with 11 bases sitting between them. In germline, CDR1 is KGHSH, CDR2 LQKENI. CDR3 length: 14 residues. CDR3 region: CASSSTGPTGELFF. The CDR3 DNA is TGTGCCAGCTCATCAACAGGGCCCACCGGGGAGCTGTTTTTT. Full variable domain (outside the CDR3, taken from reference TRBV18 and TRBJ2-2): NAGVMQNPRHLVRRRGQEARLRCSPMKGHSHVYWYRQLPEEGLKFMVYLQKENIIDESGMPKERFSAEFPKEGPSILRIQQVVRGDSAAYFCASSSTGPTGELFFGEGSRLTVL.

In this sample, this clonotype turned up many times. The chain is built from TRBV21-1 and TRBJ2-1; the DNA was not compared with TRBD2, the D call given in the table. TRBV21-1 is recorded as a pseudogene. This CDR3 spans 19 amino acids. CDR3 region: CASSQGRLAGGISYNEQFF. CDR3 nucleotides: TGTGCCAGCAGCCAAGGCCGCCTAGCGGGAGGAATCTCCTACAATGAGCAGTTCTTC.

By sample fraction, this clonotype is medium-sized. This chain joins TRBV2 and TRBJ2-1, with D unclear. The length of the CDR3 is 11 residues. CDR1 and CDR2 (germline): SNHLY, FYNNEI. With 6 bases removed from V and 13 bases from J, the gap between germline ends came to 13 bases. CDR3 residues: CASRTGPEQFF. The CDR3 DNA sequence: TGTGCCAGCAGGACTGGCCCGGAACAGTTCTTC.

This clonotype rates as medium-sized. The CDR3 coding sequence is TGTGCCAGCAGCTTAACGGGAGAAGATACGCAGTATTTT. Residues: CASSLTGEDTQYF. The V call is TRBV7-3, the J call TRBJ2-3, with D tentatively TRBD2 (5 bases). In germline, CDR1 is SGHTA, CDR2 FQGTGA. This CDR3 is 13 amino acids long. The V end was cut by 0 bases, the J end by 5 bases, with 6 bases between.

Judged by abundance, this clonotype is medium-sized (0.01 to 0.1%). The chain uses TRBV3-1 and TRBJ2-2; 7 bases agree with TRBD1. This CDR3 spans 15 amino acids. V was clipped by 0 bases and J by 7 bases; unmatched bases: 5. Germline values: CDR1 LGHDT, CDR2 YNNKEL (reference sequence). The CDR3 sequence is CASSQDYRGYGELFF. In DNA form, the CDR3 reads TGTGCCAGCAGCCAAGATTACAGGGGATACGGGGAGCTGTTTTTT.

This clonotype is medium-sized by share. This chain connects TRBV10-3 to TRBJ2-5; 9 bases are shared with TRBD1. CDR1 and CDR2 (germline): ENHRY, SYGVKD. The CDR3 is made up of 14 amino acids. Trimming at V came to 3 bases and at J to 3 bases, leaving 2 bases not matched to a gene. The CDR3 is CAISEGTGKETQYF. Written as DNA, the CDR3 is TGTGCCATCAGTGAAGGGACAGGGAAAGAGACCCAGTACTTC.